The entry that follows covers one TCR beta chain sequence. This sample stems from a study of blood T cell repertoires in COVID-19. Study-wide background: The United States, Italy and Spain were the sources of the acute and convalescent COVID-19 samples. PBMCs, B-cell-depleted T cells, or T cells provided the cDNA or gDNA that made up the material.

As processed by the authors: Amplification from reference gene primers served as the basis for estimated nucleated cell counts. The data were produced by immunoSEQ multiplex PCR, yet TCRdb's version contains in-frame clones alone and is incomplete. V, J and clone size are taken as reported in that table, and D and trimming were inferred from the DNA itself. The table includes around 250,000 clones, less than 85% detected once. From germline, CDR1 is SGDLS and CDR2 YYNGEE. The V segment lost 4 bases and the J segment 1 base; nucleotides outside the gene matches: 6. The CDR3 length is 15 residues. Sequenced: peripheral blood. The TCR was taken from a man in his 60s who had recovered from COVID-19. This chain joins TRBV9 and TRBJ2-3; 7 bases map to TRBD2. DNA of the CDR3: TGTGCCAGCAGCCCTCGCGGGGGAGGCACAGATACGCAGTATTTT. Protein sequence: CASSPRGGGTDTQYF.